These T cell receptor beta chains were read from a single sample in a study of beta chain features in type 1 diabetes. Clones were sequenced by immunoSEQ multiplex PCR, and TCRdb holds only the in-frame ones, with some missing. The table records 130,000 or so clones, less than 10% of them present only once. The sequenced sample consisted of central memory CD4+ T cells from blood. All receptors derive from a woman between 35 and 50 years old in good health. Each CDR3 is given without its conserved first and last residue. Fields, in order: D gene, V gene, J gene, CDR3 protein. A D gene is named only where the DNA matches it firmly.

D: TRBD2; V: TRBV5-4; J: TRBJ2-5; CDR3: ASSRGLAGRGVQETQY
D: -; V: TRBV19; J: TRBJ2-2; CDR3: ASKRGLGNTGELF
D: TRBD1; V: TRBV11-2; J: TRBJ1-1; CDR3: ASSPRQGAPEAF
D: -; V: TRBV6-4; J: TRBJ1-1; CDR3: ASSDSVGNTEAF
D: -; V: TRBV6-1; J: TRBJ2-5; CDR3: ASSSSYQGGTQY
D: TRBD1; V: TRBV6-6; J: TRBJ1-2; CDR3: ASSPRQGNYGYT
D: TRBD2; V: TRBV5-1; J: TRBJ2-1; CDR3: ASSLAATSGVVNEQF
D: TRBD1; V: TRBV5-1; J: TRBJ2-6; CDR3: ASRMGQGAPSGANVLT
D: TRBD2; V: TRBV7-2; J: TRBJ2-7; CDR3: ASSSQSGTRRTEQY
D: -; V: TRBV4-1; J: TRBJ2-7; CDR3: ASSQGYLSGEQY
D: -; V: TRBV5-4; J: TRBJ1-1; CDR3: ASSLPNTEAF
D: TRBD1; V: TRBV7-8; J: TRBJ1-1; CDR3: ASSFDTLRDSFVNTEAF
D: -; V: TRBV11-2; J: TRBJ2-3; CDR3: ASSLGRGDTQY
D: TRBD1; V: TRBV18; J: TRBJ2-7; CDR3: ASSPQTGTGNYEQY
D: -; V: TRBV5-4; J: TRBJ2-3; CDR3: ASSLVGGDTQY
D: -; V: TRBV7-2; J: TRBJ1-1; CDR3: ASSLMRTDTEAF
D: TRBD1; V: TRBV4-1; J: TRBJ2-2; CDR3: ASSHRTGFGGAGELF
D: TRBD1; V: TRBV5-6; J: TRBJ1-5; CDR3: ASSSDRGSGNQPQH
D: -; V: TRBV10-2; J: TRBJ1-1; CDR3: ASSPTGRTEAF
D: TRBD1; V: TRBV18; J: TRBJ1-2; CDR3: ASSGQGIDGYT
D: -; V: TRBV29-1; J: TRBJ1-2; CDR3: SVSGEGSYT
D: TRBD1; V: TRBV19; J: TRBJ2-4; CDR3: ATVDRGDKNIQY
D: -; V: TRBV5-1; J: TRBJ2-1; CDR3: ASSPLGSSYNEQF
D: TRBD1; V: TRBV29-1; J: TRBJ1-1; CDR3: SVDRGSNTEAF
D: -; V: TRBV5-1; J: TRBJ2-5; CDR3: ASSLAEETQY
D: -; V: TRBV6-1; J: TRBJ1-2; CDR3: ASSFISSYGYT
D: TRBD2; V: TRBV27; J: TRBJ2-3; CDR3: ASRSGAPSTDTQY
D: -; V: TRBV19; J: TRBJ1-2; CDR3: ASSRNRDSGYT
D: TRBD2; V: TRBV7-9; J: TRBJ2-1; CDR3: ASSLSGLAGDEQF
D: -; V: TRBV29-1; J: TRBJ1-2; CDR3: SVEDPLVGGYT
D: TRBD1; V: TRBV5-4; J: TRBJ1-2; CDR3: ASSWDRDSGGYT
D: TRBD1; V: TRBV7-9; J: TRBJ1-5; CDR3: ASSHGTGVNQPQH
D: TRBD2; V: TRBV12-5; J: TRBJ2-1; CDR3: ASGSTSGGAREQF
D: TRBD2; V: TRBV12-5; J: TRBJ2-5; CDR3: ASGIAGQETQY
D: -; V: TRBV6-5; J: TRBJ2-2; CDR3: ASSRQPTGELF
D: -; V: TRBV6-6; J: TRBJ2-5; CDR3: ASSLGGAWETQY
D: TRBD1; V: TRBV7-9; J: TRBJ1-2; CDR3: ASSQNRGANYGYT
D: -; V: TRBV5-1; J: TRBJ2-5; CDR3: ASSSYLRGQETQY
D: TRBD1; V: TRBV19; J: TRBJ2-7; CDR3: ASSIKDRGRKQY
D: TRBD1; V: TRBV19; J: TRBJ2-5; CDR3: ASTDRGGPETQY
D: TRBD1; V: TRBV10-3; J: TRBJ2-3; CDR3: ASSLPGQRQY
D: -; V: TRBV28; J: TRBJ1-5; CDR3: ASSNRVGLINQPQH
D: TRBD1; V: TRBV10-3; J: TRBJ2-1; CDR3: AISRQGGGNEQF
D: -; V: TRBV6-1; J: TRBJ2-4; CDR3: ASSDGGMHNIQY
D: -; V: TRBV5-1; J: TRBJ2-5; CDR3: ASSAGMETQY
D: -; V: TRBV15; J: TRBJ1-4; CDR3: ATSRELWGDEKLF
D: TRBD1; V: TRBV2; J: TRBJ2-5; CDR3: ASSGTVKETQY
D: -; V: TRBV5-1; J: TRBJ1-2; CDR3: ASSFGQSNYGYT
D: TRBD1; V: TRBV19; J: TRBJ2-3; CDR3: ATGTGWGTDTQY
D: TRBD2; V: TRBV5-1; J: TRBJ2-3; CDR3: ASSSQRGGDTQY
D: -; V: TRBV19; J: TRBJ2-1; CDR3: ASNTGTSSYNEQF